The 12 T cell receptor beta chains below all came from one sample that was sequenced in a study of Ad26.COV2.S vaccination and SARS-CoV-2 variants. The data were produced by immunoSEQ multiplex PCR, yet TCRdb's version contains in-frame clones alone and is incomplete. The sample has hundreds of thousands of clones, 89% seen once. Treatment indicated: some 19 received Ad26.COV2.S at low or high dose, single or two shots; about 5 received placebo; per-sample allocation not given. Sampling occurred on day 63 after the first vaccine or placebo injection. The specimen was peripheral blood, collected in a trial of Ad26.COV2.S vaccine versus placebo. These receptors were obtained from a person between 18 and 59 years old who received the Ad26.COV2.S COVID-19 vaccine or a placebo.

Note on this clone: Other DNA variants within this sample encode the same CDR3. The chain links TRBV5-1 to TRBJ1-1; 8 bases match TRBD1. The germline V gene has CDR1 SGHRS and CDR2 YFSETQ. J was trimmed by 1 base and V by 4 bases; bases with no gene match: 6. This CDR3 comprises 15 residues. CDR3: CASSLGQGGNTEAFF. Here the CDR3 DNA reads TGCGCCAGCAGCCTAGGACAGGGTGGGAACACTGAAGCTTTCTTT. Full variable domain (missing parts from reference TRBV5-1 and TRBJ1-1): KAGVTQTPRYLIKTRGQQVTLSCSPISGHRSVSWYQQTPGQGLQFLFEYFSETQRNKGNFPGRFSGRQFSNSRSEMNVSTLELGDSALYLCASSLGQGGNTEAFFGQGTRLTVV.

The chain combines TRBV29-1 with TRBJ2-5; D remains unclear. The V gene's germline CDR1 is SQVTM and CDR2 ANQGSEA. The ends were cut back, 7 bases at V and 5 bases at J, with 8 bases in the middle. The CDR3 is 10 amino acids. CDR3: CSAEAETQYF. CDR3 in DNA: TGCAGCGCCGAGGCCGAGACCCAGTACTTC.

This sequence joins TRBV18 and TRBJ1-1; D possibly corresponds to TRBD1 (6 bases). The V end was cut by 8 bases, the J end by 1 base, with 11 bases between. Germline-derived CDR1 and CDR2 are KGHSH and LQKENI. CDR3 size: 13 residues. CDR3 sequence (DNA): TGTGCCAGCACTCAACAGGGGAACACTGAAGCTTTCTTT. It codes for CASTQQGNTEAFF.

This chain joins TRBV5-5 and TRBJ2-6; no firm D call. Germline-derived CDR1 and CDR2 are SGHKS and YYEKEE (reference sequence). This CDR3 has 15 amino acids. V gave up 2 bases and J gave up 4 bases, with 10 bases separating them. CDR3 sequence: CASSLIGSGANVLTF. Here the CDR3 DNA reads TGTGCCAGCAGCTTAATAGGGTCCGGGGCCAACGTCCTGACTTTC. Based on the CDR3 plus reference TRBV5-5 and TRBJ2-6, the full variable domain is DAGVTQSPTHLIKTRGQQVTLRCSPISGHKSVSWYQQVLGQGPQFIFQYYEKEERGRGNFPDRFSARQFPNYSSELNVNALLLGDSALYLCASSLIGSGANVLTFGAGSRLTVL.

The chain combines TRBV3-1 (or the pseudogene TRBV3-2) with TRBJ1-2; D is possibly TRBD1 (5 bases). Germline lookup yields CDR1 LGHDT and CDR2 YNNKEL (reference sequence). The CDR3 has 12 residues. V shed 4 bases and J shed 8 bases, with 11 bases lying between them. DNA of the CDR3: TGTGCCAGCAGCCCCCTCGGGGCCGGCTACACCTTC. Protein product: CASSPLGAGYTF.

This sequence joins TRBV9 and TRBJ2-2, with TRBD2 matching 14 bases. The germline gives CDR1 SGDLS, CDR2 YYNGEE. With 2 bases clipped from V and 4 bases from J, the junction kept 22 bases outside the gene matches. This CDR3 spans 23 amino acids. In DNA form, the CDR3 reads TGTGCCAGCAGCGTTGTCCCGCCCGGGACTAGCGGGGGCCTCTACCCGATCACCGGGGAGCTGTTTTTT. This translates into CASSVVPPGTSGGLYPITGELFF.

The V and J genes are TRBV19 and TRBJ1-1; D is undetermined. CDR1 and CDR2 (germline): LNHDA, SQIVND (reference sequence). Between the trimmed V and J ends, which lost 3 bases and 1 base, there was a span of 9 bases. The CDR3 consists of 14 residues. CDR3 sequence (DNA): TGTGCCAGTAGTATGCCCTGGGCGAACACTGAAGCTTTCTTT. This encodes CASSMPWANTEAFF.

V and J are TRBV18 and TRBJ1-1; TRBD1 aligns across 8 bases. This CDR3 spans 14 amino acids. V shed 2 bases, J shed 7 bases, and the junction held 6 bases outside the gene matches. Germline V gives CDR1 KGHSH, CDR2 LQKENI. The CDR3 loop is CASSPTGGRGEAFF. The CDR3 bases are TGTGCCAGCTCACCAACAGGGGGACGAGGTGAAGCTTTCTTT.

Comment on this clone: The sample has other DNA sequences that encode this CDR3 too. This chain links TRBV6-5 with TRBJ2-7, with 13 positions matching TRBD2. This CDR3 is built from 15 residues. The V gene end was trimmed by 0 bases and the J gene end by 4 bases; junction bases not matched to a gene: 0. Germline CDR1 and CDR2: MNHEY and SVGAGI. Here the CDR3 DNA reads TGTGCCAGCAGTTACTCGACTAGCGGGAGGTACGAGCAGTACTTC. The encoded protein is CASSYSTSGRYEQYF.

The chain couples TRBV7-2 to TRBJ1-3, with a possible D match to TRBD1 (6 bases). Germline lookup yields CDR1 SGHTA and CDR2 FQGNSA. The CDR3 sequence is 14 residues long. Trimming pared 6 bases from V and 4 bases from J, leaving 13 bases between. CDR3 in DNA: TGTGCCAGCAGGGTACAGGGTCTCGGAAACACCATATATTTT. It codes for CASRVQGLGNTIYF.

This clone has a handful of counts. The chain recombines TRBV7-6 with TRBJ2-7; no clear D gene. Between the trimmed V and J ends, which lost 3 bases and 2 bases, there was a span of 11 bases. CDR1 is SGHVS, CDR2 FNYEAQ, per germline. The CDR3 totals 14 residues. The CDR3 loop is CASSFLGSTYEQYF. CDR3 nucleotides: TGTGCCAGCAGCTTTCTTGGCAGTACCTACGAGCAGTACTTC.

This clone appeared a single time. The CDR3 nucleotides read TGTGCCACCAGCAGAGATAGGAGGGATGGTGAAAAACTGTTTTTT. This encodes CATSRDRRDGEKLFF. The chain uses TRBV15 and TRBJ1-4; no reliable D call. Germline loops: CDR1 LNHNV, CDR2 YYDKDF (reference sequence). The CDR3 is 15 amino acids. V was shortened by 0 bases and J by 7 bases, with 12 bases between the two germline ends.